This T cell receptor beta chain was observed in a study of blood T cell repertoires in COVID-19. Study information: Acute and convalescent COVID-19 samples came from the United States, Italy and Spain. From T cells, B-cell-depleted T cells, or PBMCs came the material, which was cDNA or gDNA.

Germline assignment: CDR1 MNHNS and CDR2 SASEGT. Trimming took 0 bases from V and 8 from J; bases not matched to a gene: 3. CDR3 length equals 15 residues. Per the original methods: Amplifying reference gene primers gave estimates of nucleated cell counts. The repertoire was sequenced with immunoSEQ multiplex PCR; TCRdb's copy has only in-frame clones and lacks some. V, J and clone size are those of that table, while D and trimming were read from the DNA. The repertoire holds more than 55,000 clones, with around three quarters as singletons. Sequencing was done on a sample of peripheral blood. The V gene is TRBV6-1, the J gene TRBJ1-6, with 8 bases lining up with TRBD1. The source is a human donor in a cohort sampled during active COVID-19. The CDR3 protein is CASSEAGQVYSPLHF. DNA for the CDR3: TGTGCCAGCAGTGAAGCGGGACAGGTCTATTCACCCCTCCACTTT.